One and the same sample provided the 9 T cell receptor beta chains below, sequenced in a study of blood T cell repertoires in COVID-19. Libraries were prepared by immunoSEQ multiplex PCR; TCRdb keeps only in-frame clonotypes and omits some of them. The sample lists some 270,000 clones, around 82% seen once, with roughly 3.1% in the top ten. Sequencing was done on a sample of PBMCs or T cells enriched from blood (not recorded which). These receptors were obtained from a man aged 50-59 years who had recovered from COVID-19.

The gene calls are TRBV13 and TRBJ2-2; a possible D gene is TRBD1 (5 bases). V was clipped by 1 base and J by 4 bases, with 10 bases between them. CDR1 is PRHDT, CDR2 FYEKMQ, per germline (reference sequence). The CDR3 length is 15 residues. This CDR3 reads CASSLDRWGTGELFF. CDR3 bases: TGTGCCAGCAGCTTAGACAGGTGGGGCACCGGGGAGCTGTTTTTT.

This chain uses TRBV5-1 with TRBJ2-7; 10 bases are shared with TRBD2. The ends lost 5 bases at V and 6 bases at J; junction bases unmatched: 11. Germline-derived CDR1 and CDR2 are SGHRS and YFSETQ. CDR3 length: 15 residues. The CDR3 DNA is TGCGCCAGCAGGCCCACTAGCGGGACTCTGGGCGAGCAGTACTTC. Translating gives CASRPTSGTLGEQYF.

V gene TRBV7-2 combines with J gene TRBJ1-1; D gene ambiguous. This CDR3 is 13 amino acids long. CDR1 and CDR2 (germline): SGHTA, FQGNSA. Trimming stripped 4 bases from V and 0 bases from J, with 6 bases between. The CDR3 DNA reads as TGTGCCAGCAGCTCCGCGGTGAACACTGAAGCTTTCTTT. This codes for CASSSAVNTEAFF. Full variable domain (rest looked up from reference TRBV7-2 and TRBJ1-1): GAGVSQSPSNKVTEKGKDVELRCDPISGHTALYWYRQSLGQGLEFLIYFQGNSAPDKSGLPSDRFSAERTGGSVSTLTIQRTQQEDSAVYLCASSSAVNTEAFFGQGTRLTVV.

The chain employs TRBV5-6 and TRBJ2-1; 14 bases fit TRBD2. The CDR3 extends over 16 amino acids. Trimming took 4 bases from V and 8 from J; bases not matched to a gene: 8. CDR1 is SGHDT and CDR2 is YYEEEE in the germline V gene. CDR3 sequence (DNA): TGTGCCAGCAGCGGCAGACTAGCGGGGGGGCCAGATGAGCAGTTCTTC. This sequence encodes CASSGRLAGGPDEQFF.

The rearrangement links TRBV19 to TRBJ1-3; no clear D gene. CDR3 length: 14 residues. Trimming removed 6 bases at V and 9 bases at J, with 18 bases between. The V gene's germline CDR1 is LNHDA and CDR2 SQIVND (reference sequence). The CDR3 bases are TGTGCCAGTAGGCGCGGCAGTATGAGGAGCACCATATATTTT. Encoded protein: CASRRGSMRSTIYF.

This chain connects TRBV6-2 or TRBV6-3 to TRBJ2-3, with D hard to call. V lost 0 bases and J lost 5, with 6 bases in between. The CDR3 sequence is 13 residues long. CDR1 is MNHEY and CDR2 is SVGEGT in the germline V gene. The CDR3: CASSYSWRDTQYF. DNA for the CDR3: TGTGCCAGCAGTTACTCCTGGAGAGATACGCAGTATTTT.

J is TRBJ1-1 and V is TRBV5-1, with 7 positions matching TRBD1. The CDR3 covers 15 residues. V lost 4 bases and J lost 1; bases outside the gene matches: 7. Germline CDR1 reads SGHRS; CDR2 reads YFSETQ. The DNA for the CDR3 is TGCGCCAGCAGCCTGACAGGGCGTTCGAACACTGAAGCTTTCTTT. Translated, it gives CASSLTGRSNTEAFF. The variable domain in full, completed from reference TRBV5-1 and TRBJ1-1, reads KAGVTQTPRYLIKTRGQQVTLSCSPISGHRSVSWYQQTPGQGLQFLFEYFSETQRNKGNFPGRFSGRQFSNSRSEMNVSTLELGDSALYLCASSLTGRSNTEAFFGQGTRLTVV.

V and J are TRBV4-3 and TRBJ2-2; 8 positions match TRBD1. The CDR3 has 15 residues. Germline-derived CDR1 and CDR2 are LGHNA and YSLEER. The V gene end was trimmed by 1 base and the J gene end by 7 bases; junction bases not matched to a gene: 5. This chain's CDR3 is CASSQGQGAGGELFF. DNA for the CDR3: TGCGCCAGCAGCCAAGGGCAGGGGGCGGGCGGGGAGCTGTTTTTT.

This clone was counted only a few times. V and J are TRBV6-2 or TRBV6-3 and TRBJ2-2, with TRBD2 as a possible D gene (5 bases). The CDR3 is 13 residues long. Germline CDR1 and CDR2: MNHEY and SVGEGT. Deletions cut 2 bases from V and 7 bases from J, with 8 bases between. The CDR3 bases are TGTGCCAGCAGTTACAAGGGAGTCGGGGAGCTGTTTTTT. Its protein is CASSYKGVGELFF.